The 13 T cell receptor beta chains listed next were all sequenced from one sample in a study of cytomegalovirus exposure and HLA in healthy donors (dated by TCRdb to 2016 to 2017). Libraries were constructed by the immunoSEQ multiplex PCR assay. For the multiplex PCR, a mixture combining 60 forward primers for TCR Vbeta segments and 13 reverse primers for TCR Jbeta segments was used. In its TCRdb copy, this immuneACCESS table keeps in-frame sequences only and misses some clones. Where compared with another copy, unresolved V genes explain less than half of these, and the others have no known cause. This sample's records show about 170,000 clones. The ten top clones hold around 0.79% of the sample. What was sequenced was PBMCs. The receptor source for this set is a woman younger than 30 in good health and CMV-seropositive.

This chain uses TRBV14 with TRBJ1-1; D gene unclear. This CDR3 region has 15 residues. Germline CDR1 is SGHDN and CDR2 is FVKESK. Trimming removed 2 bases from V and 7 bases from J, with 17 bases in between. The CDR3 loop is CASSQWLGIGVEAFF. Here the CDR3 DNA reads TGTGCCAGCAGCCAATGGTTGGGCATCGGTGTTGAAGCTTTCTTT.

This rearrangement joins TRBV18 to TRBJ2-3, with D possibly matching TRBD1 (5 bases). Trimming removed 6 bases at V and 2 bases at J, with 12 bases between. Germline CDR1 reads KGHSH; CDR2 reads LQKENI. The CDR3 runs to 14 residues. The CDR3 nucleotides are TGTGCCAGCTCGCGCGACAGATCCACAGATACGCAGTATTTT. Encoded protein: CASSRDRSTDTQYF. Variable domain in full (rest from reference TRBV18 and TRBJ2-3): NAGVMQNPRHLVRRRGQEARLRCSPMKGHSHVYWYRQLPEEGLKFMVYLQKENIIDESGMPKERFSAEFPKEGPSILRIQQVVRGDSAAYFCASSRDRSTDTQYFGPGTRLTVL.

V usage is TRBV5-1 and J usage is TRBJ2-5; 7 nucleotides match TRBD1. The J call may be mistaken, given a closer DNA end match to TRBJ2-7. Germline-derived CDR1 and CDR2 are SGHRS and YFSETQ. The CDR3 loop spans 14 amino acids. The CDR3 is CASSSLTGNYEQYF. For the CDR3, the DNA is TGCGCCAGCAGCTCCCTGACAGGGAACTACGAGCAGTACTTC.

The chain carries TRBV18 and TRBJ2-1, with D maybe TRBD2 (5 bases). Germline V CDR1 and CDR2: KGHSH, LQKENI. This CDR3 has 12 amino acids. The V gene lost 3 bases and the J gene lost 9 bases, with 9 bases spanning the gap. CDR3 protein: CASSPGSGEQFF. In nucleotides, the CDR3 is TGTGCCAGCTCACCGGGGAGCGGTGAGCAGTTCTTC. The whole variable domain, remainder taken from reference TRBV18 and TRBJ2-1, is NAGVMQNPRHLVRRRGQEARLRCSPMKGHSHVYWYRQLPEEGLKFMVYLQKENIIDESGMPKERFSAEFPKEGPSILRIQQVVRGDSAAYFCASSPGSGEQFFGPGTRLTVL.

The CDR3, as DNA: TGTGCCAGCAGCCCTGAGCGGGAGCACGAGCAGTACTTC. It yields the protein CASSPEREHEQYF. The chain has TRBV7-6 and TRBJ2-7, with 8 bases aligning to TRBD2. CDR3 length: 13 residues. The V gene end was trimmed by 5 bases and the J gene end by 5 bases; junction bases not matched to a gene: 5. The germline V gene encodes CDR1 SGHVS and CDR2 FNYEAQ.

V is TRBV10-3 and J is TRBJ2-3; TRBD2 agrees at 8 bases. Germline values: CDR1 ENHRY, CDR2 SYGVKD. The V gene end was trimmed by 4 bases and the J gene end by 2 bases; junction bases not matched to a gene: 2. This CDR3 is 14 amino acids long. Written as DNA, the CDR3 is TGTGCCATCAGTGGGGGACTAGACACAGATACGCAGTATTTT. Amino acid sequence: CAISGGLDTDTQYF.

This rearrangement joins TRBV20-1 to TRBJ2-7, with D possibly matching TRBD2 (6 bases). V lost 3 bases, J lost 3 bases, and 6 bases lay in between. This CDR3 is 11 amino acids long. Germline V gene sequence: CDR1 DFQATT, CDR2 SNEGSKA (reference sequence). CDR3 nucleotide sequence: TGCAGTGCTAGGGGACTCTACGAGCAGTACTTC. Translated: CSARGLYEQYF.

The genes are TRBV5-1 and TRBJ1-1, with a weak D call TRBD1 (5 bases). The CDR3 has 13 residues. V lost 0 bases and J 5 bases, leaving 8 bases between the germline ends. Germline CDR1 reads SGHRS; CDR2 reads YFSETQ. CDR3 DNA sequence: TGCGCCAGCAGCTTGGGGGGGGAAACTGAAGCTTTCTTT. Translation gives CASSLGGETEAFF.

The J gene is TRBJ2-1, the V gene TRBV9; 7 bases are a match to TRBD1. V gave up 6 bases and J gave up 1 base; unmatched junction bases: 4. Per the germline V gene, CDR1 is SGDLS and CDR2 is YYNGEE. The CDR3 is 14 residues long. The CDR3 bases are TGTGCCAGCACCGTGGGACAGTCCTACAATGAGCAGTTCTTC. Its protein product is CASTVGQSYNEQFF.

The chain is built from TRBV7-2 and TRBJ2-5; tentatively, D is TRBD1 (5 bases). The germline CDR1 and CDR2 sequences are SGHTA and FQGNSA. This CDR3 is 16 amino acids long. Trimming took 0 bases from V and 1 from J, leaving 12 bases between them. The CDR3: CASSLAGPIPQETQYF. CDR3 coding DNA: TGTGCCAGCAGCTTAGCGGGGCCGATTCCCCAAGAGACCCAGTACTTC.

This chain connects TRBV2 to TRBJ2-1, with TRBD2 identical over 7 bases. The V gene end was trimmed by 6 bases and the J gene end by 3 bases; junction bases not matched to a gene: 5. Germline CDR1 reads SNHLY; CDR2 reads FYNNEI. This CDR3 has 14 residues. The CDR3, as DNA: TGTGCCAGCAGGGCAGCGGGAATCTACAATGAGCAGTTCTTC. This gives the protein CASRAAGIYNEQFF.

This chain connects TRBV6-5 to TRBJ2-7, with 8 bases identical to TRBD2. Germline CDR1 MNHEY, CDR2 SVGAGI. V lost 7 bases and J lost 0; bases outside the gene matches: 5. The CDR3 loop spans 14 amino acids. CDR3 loop: CASKKSGSSYEQYF. CDR3 sequence (DNA): TGTGCCAGCAAGAAAAGCGGGAGCTCCTACGAGCAGTACTTC.

Remarks on this clone: One end of the junction varies from germline; a read error may be responsible. The chain recombines TRBV10-3 with TRBJ1-1, with D perhaps matching TRBD1 (6 bases). The CDR3 contains 14 residues. The germline V gene has CDR1 ENHRY and CDR2 SYGVKD. The CDR3: CAISESDRNTEALF. The CDR3 coding sequence is TGTGCCATCAGTGAGTCGGACAGAAACACTGAAGCTCTCTTT.